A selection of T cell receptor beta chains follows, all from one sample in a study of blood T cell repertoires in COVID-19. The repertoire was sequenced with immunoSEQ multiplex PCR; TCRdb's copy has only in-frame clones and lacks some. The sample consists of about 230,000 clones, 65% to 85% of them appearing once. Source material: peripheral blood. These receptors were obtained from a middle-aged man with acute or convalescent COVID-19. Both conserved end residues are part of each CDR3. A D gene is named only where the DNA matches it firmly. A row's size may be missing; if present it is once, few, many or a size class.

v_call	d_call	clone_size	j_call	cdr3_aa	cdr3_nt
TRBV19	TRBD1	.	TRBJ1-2	CASTLTGGSYGYTF	TGTGCCAGTACCTTGACAGGGGGCTCCTATGGCTACACCTTC
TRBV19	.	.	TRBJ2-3	CASSMLRVGTDTQYF	TGTGCCAGTAGTATGCTGCGGGTAGGGACAGATACGCAGTATTTT
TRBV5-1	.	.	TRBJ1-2	CASSPTANYGYTF	TGCGCCAGCAGCCCGACAGCTAACTATGGCTACACCTTC
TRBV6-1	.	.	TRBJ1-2	CASSETDWGYTF	TGTGCCAGCAGTGAAACAGATTGGGGCTACACCTTC
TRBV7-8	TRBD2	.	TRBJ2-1	CASSLTPRGLAGGPDEQFF	TGTGCCAGCAGCTTAACCCCCCGGGGACTAGCGGGAGGACCTGATGAGCAGTTCTTC
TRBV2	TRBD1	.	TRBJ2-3	CASSYRDREGDTQYF	TGTGCCAGCAGTTACCGGGACAGGGAAGGAGATACGCAGTATTTT
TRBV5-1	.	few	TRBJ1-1	CASSFARQNTEAFF	TGCGCCAGCAGCTTCGCCAGACAGAACACTGAAGCTTTCTTT
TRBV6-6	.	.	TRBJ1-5	CASSYSAQTNQPQHF	TGTGCCAGCAGTTACTCTGCCCAGACAAACCAGCCCCAGCATTTT
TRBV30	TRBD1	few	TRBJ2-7	CAWSHGQGNGGYEQYF	TGTGCCTGGAGTCACGGACAGGGGAATGGTGGGTACGAGCAGTACTTC
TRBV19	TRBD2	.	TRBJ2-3	CATKSGTGGDTQYF	TGTGCCACAAAAAGCGGGACGGGCGGGGATACGCAGTATTTT
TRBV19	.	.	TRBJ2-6	CASSIEGRSGANVLTF	TGTGCCAGTAGTATAGAGGGGCGGTCTGGGGCCAACGTCCTGACTTTC
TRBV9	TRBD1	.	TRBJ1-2	CASSPGQGVDYGYTF	TGTGCCAGCAGCCCTGGACAGGGAGTAGACTATGGCTACACCTTC
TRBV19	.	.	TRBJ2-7	CASSISPSNDEQYF	TGTGCCAGTAGTATATCTCCTAGCAACGACGAGCAGTACTTC
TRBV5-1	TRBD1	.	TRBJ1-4	CASSFPGQGGTNEKLFF	TGCGCCAGCAGCTTTCCGGGACAGGGAGGCACTAATGAAAAACTGTTTTTT
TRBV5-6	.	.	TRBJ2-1	CASSLSVGPSYNEQFF	TGTGCCAGCAGCTTATCCGTCGGTCCCTCCTACAATGAGCAGTTCTTC
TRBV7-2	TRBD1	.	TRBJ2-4	CASSFRQGVNIQYF	TGTGCCAGCAGCTTCCGACAGGGAGTAAACATTCAGTACTTC
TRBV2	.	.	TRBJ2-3	CASGWRGTDTQYF	TGTGCCAGCGGGTGGAGGGGCACAGATACGCAGTATTTT
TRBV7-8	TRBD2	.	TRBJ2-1	CASSPDSLGLAGRNEQFF	TGTGCCAGCAGCCCTGACAGCCTGGGACTAGCGGGAAGGAATGAGCAGTTCTTC
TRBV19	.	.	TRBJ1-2	CATLDRQYYGYTF	TGTGCCACCCTGGACAGACAATACTATGGCTACACCTTC
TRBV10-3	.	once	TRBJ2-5	CAIGASGLQETQYF	TGTGCCATCGGCGCCTCGGGACTCCAAGAGACCCAGTACTTC
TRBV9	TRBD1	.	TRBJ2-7	CASRGAGGYEQYF	TGTGCCAGCAGGGGGGCAGGGGGCTACGAGCAGTACTTC
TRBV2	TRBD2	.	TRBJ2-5	CASSDGLEETQYF	TGTGCCAGCAGTGATGGACTAGAAGAGACCCAGTACTTC
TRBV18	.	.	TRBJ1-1	CASSPSPGHANTEAFF	TGTGCCAGCTCACCATCCCCGGGACACGCGAACACTGAAGCTTTCTTT
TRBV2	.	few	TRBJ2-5	CASSEAVWPRQETQYF	TGTGCCAGCAGTGAAGCGGTTTGGCCTAGACAAGAGACCCAGTACTTC
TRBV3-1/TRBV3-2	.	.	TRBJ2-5	CASSQVSVQETQYF	TGTGCCAGCAGCCAAGTCTCCGTTCAAGAGACCCAGTACTTC
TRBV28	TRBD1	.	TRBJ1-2	CASSQPDRGSYYGYTF	TGTGCCAGCAGTCAGCCGGACAGGGGATCGTACTATGGCTACACCTTC
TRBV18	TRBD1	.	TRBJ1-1	CASSEGLETGHPFF	TGTGCCAGCTCAGAGGGCCTGGAGACAGGGCACCCTTTCTTT